The clone carrying this TCR beta chain has just a few counts. One entry per CDR3 protein results from TCRdb running MiXCR on the 5' RACE reads. The table includes some 440,000 distinct CDR3 sequences, approximately 24% detected once. The sample belongs to a study of identical twins. This CDR3 is 14 amino acids long. Trimming at V came to 8 bases and at J to 3 bases, leaving 8 bases not matched to a gene. The sample was also linked to a second study, of T cells expressing NK-cell markers.

V and J are TRBV12-3 or TRBV12-4 and TRBJ2-3; 7 nucleotides agree with TRBD2. This receptor was taken from a young woman in good health. Sequencing was performed on CD4+ T cells sorted from blood. Written as DNA, the CDR3 is TGTGCCAGCTGGCCAGCGGGATCGACAGATACGCAGTATTTT. This sequence encodes CASWPAGSTDTQYF.